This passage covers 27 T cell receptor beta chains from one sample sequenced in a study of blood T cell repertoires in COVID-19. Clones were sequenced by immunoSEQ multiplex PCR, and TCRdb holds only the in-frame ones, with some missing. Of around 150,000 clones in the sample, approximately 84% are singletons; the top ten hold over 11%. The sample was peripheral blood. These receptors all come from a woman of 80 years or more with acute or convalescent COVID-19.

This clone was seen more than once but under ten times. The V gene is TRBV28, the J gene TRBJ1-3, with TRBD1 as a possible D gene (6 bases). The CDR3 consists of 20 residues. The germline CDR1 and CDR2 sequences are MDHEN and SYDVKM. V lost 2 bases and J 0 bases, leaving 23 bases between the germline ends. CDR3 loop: CASSLRGNLYSLSSGNTIYF. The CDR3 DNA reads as TGTGCCAGCAGTTTAAGGGGGAATCTTTATTCCCTTAGCTCTGGAAACACCATATATTTT. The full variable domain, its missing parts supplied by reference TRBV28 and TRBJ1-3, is DVKVTQSSRYLVKRTGEKVFLECVQDMDHENMFWYRQDPGLGLRLIYFSYDVKMKEKGDIPEGYSVSREKKERFSLILESASTNQTSMYLCASSLRGNLYSLSSGNTIYFGEGSWLTVV.

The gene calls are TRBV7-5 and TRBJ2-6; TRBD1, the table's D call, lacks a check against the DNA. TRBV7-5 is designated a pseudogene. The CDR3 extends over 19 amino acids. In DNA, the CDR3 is TGTGCCAGAAGCCCCCCCGGACCAGGGGAGTTCTCTGGGGCCAACGTCCTGACTTTC. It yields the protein CARSPPGPGEFSGANVLTF.

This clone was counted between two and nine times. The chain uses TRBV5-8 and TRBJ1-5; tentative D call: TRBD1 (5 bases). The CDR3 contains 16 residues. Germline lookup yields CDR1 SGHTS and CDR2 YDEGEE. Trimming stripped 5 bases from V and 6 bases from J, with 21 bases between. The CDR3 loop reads CASRLRGASVSQPQHF. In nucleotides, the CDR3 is TGTGCCAGCAGATTGCGCGGGGCTAGTGTAAGTCAGCCCCAGCATTTT.

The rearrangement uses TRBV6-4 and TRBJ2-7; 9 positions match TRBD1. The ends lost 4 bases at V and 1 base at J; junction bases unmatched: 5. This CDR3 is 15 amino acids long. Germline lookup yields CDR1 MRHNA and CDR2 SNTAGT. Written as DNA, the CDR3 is TGTGCCAGCAGTGTTCGGGACAGGGCGTCCTACGAGCAGTACTTC. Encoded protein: CASSVRDRASYEQYF.

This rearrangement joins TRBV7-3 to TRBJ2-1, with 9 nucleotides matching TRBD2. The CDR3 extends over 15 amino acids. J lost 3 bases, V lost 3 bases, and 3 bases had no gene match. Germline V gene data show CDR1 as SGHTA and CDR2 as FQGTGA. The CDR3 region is CASSFGLAYYNEQFF. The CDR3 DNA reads TGTGCCAGCAGCTTTGGACTAGCGTACTACAATGAGCAGTTCTTC.

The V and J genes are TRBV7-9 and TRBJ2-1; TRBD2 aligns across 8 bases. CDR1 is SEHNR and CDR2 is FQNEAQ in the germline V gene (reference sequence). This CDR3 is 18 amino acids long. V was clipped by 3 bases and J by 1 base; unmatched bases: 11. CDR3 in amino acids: CASSFKRGGGVSYNEQFF. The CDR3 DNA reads TGTGCCAGCAGCTTTAAACGGGGGGGCGGAGTGTCCTACAATGAGCAGTTCTTC. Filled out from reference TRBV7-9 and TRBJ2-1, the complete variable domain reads DTGVSQNPRHKITKRGQNVTFRCDPISEHNRLYWYRQTLGQGPEFLTYFQNEAQLEKSRLLSDRFSAERPKGSFSTLEIQRTEQGDSAMYLCASSFKRGGGVSYNEQFFGPGTRLTVL.

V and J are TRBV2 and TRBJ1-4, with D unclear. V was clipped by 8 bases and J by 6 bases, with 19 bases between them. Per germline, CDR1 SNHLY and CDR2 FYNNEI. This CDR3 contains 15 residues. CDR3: CASHTPGVSDEKLFF. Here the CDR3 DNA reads TGTGCCAGCCACACGCCCGGGGTTTCTGATGAAAAACTGTTTTTT. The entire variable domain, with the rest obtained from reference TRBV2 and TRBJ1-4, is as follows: EPEVTQTPSHQVTQMGQEVILRCVPISNHLYFYWYRQILGQKVEFLVSFYNNEISEKSEIFDDQFSVERPDGSNFTLKIRSTKLEDSAMYFCASHTPGVSDEKLFFGSGTQLSVL.

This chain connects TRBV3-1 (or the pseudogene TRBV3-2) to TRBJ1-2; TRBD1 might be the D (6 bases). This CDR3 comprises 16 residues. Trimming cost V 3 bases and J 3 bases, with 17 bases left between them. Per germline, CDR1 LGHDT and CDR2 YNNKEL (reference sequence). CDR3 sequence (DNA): TGTGCCAGCAGCCACCTTGGGACAAATGGTGACTATGGCTACACCTTC. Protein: CASSHLGTNGDYGYTF.

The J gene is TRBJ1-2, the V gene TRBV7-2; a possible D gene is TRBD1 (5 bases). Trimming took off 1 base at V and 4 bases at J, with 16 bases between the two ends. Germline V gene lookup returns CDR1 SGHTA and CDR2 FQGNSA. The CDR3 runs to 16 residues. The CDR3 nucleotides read TGTGCCAGCAGCTTAGGGCCTCCGGGGGGAGGCTATGGCTACACCTTC. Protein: CASSLGPPGGGYGYTF.

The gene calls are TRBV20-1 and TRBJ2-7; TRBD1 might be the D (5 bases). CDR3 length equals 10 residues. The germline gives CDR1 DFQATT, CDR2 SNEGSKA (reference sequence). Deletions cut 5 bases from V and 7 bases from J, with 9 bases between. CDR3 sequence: CSAGRQEQYF. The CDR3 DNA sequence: TGCAGTGCTGGACGACAGGAGCAGTACTTC.

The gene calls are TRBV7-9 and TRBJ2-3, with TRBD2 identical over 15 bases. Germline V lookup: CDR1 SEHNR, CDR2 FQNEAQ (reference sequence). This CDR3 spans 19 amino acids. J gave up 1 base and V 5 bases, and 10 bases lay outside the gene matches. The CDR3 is CASSPAGTSGGWGTDTQYF. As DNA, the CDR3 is TGTGCCAGCAGCCCCGCCGGGACTAGCGGGGGGTGGGGCACAGATACGCAGTATTTT. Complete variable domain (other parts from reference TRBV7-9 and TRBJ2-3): DTGVSQNPRHKITKRGQNVTFRCDPISEHNRLYWYRQTLGQGPEFLTYFQNEAQLEKSRLLSDRFSAERPKGSFSTLEIQRTEQGDSAMYLCASSPAGTSGGWGTDTQYFGPGTRLTVL.

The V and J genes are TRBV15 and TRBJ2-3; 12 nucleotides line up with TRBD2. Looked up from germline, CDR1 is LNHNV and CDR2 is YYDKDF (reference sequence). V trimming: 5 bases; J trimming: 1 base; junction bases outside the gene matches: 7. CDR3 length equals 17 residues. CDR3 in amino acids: CATSERLAGVGTDTQYF. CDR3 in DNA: TGTGCCACCAGCGAACGACTAGCGGGAGTAGGCACAGATACGCAGTATTTT.

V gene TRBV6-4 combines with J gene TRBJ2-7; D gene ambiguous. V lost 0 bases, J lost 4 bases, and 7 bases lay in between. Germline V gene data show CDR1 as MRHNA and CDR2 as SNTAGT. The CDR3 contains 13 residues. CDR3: CASSDSGRYEQYF. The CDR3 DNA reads TGTGCCAGCAGTGACTCAGGCAGGTACGAGCAGTACTTC.

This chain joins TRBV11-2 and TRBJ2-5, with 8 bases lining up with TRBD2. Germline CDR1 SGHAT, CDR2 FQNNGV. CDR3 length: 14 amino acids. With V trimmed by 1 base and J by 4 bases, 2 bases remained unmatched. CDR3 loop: CASSLAGGPETQYF. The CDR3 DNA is TGTGCCAGCAGCTTAGCGGGGGGGCCAGAGACCCAGTACTTC.

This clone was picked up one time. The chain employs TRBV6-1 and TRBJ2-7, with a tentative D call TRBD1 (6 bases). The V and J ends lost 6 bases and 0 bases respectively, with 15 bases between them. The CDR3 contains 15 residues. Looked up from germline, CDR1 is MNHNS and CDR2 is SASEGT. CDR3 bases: TGTGCCAGCAGATTAGGACAGTCTAGCTCCTACGAGCAGTACTTC. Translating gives CASRLGQSSSYEQYF.

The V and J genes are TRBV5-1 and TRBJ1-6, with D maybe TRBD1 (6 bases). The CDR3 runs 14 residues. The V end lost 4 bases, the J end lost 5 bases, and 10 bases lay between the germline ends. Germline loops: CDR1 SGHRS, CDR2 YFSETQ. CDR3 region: CASSLGQNNSPLHF. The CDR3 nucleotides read TGCGCCAGCAGCCTCGGACAGAATAATTCACCCCTCCACTTT.

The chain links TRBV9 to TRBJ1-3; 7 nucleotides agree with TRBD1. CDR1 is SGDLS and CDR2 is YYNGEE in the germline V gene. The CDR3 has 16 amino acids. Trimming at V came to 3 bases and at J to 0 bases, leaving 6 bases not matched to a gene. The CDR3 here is CASSGVTGDSGNTIYF. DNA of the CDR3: TGTGCCAGCAGCGGCGTTACAGGGGACTCTGGAAACACCATATATTTT.

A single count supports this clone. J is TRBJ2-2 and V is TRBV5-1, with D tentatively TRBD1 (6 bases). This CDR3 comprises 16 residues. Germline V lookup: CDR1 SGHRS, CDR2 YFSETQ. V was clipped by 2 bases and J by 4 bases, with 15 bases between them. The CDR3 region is CASSFQTGRSTGELFF. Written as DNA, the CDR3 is TGCGCCAGCAGCTTTCAGACAGGCCGTAGCACCGGGGAGCTGTTTTTT.

This CDR3 is CASSLGPRIYF. The CDR3, as DNA: TGTGCCAGCAGCTTAGGGCCCCGCATTTACTTC. V and J are TRBV7-8 and TRBJ2-7; D remains unclear. Germline V CDR1 and CDR2: SGHVS, FQNEAQ. Trimming left V 1 base short and J 13 bases short, with 11 bases between. This CDR3 is built from 11 residues.

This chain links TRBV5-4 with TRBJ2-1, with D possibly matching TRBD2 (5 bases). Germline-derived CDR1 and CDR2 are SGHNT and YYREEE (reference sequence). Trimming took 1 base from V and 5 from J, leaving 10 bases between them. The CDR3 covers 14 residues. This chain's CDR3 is CASSLFREHNEQFF. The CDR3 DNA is TGTGCCAGCAGCTTGTTCCGGGAACACAATGAGCAGTTCTTC. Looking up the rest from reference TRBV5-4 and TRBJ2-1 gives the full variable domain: ETGVTQSPTHLIKTRGQQVTLRCSSQSGHNTVSWYQQALGQGPQFIFQYYREEENGRGNFPPRFSGLQFPNYSSELNVNALELDDSALYLCASSLFREHNEQFFGPGTRLTVL.

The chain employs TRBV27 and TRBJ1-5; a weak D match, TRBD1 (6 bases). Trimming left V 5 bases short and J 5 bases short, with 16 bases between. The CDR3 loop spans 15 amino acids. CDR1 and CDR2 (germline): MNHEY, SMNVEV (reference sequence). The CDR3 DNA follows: TGTGCCAGCAGTGCAATCCTAAAGGGGGATCAGCCCCAGCATTTT. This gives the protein CASSAILKGDQPQHF.

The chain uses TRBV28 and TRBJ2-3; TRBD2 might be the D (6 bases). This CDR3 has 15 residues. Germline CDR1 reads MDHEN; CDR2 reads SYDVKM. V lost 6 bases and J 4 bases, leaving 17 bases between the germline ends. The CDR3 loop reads CASSVGGSTADTQYF. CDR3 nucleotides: TGTGCCAGCAGCGTCGGGGGTAGTACGGCAGATACGCAGTATTTT.

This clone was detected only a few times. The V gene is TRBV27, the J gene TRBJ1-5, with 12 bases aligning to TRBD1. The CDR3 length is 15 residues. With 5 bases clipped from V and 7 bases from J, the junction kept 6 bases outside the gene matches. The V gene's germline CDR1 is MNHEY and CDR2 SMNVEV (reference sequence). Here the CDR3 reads CASSPGTGGRQPQHF. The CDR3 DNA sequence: TGTGCCAGCAGTCCCGGGACAGGGGGCAGGCAGCCCCAGCATTTT.

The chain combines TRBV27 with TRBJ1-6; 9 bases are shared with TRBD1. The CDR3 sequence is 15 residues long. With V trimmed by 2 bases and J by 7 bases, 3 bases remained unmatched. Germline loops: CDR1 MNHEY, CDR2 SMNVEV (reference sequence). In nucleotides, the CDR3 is TGTGCCAGCAGTTTAAGGGGACAGGGCAATTCACCCCTCCACTTT. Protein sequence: CASSLRGQGNSPLHF.

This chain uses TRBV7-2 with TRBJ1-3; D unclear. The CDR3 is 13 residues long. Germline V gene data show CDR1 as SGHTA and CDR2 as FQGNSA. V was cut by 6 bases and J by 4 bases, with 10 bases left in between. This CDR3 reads CASRPGRGNTIYF. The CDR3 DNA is TGTGCCAGCAGACCCGGGAGGGGAAACACCATATATTTT.

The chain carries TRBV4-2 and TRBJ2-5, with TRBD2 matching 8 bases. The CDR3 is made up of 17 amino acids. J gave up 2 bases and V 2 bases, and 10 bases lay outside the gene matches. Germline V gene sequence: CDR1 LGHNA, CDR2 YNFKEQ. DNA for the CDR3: TGTGCCAGCAGCCAAAGGGCCCTGAGCGGGGGTCAAGAGACCCAGTACTTC. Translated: CASSQRALSGGQETQYF.

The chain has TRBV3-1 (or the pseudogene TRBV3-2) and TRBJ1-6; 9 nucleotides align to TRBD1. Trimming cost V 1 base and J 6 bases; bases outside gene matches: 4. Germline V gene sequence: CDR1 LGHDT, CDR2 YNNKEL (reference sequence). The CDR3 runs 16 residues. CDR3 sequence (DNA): TGTGCCAGCAGCCAAGTTCCGGGACAGGGTAATTCACCCCTCCACTTT. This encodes CASSQVPGQGNSPLHF.